This TCR beta chain appears in the sequencing data of a study of blood T cells in healthy people across ages. A second PCR of roughly 7 to 11 cycles used a sample-barcoded 5' primer and a J-beta primer mix. Every sample returned 2.5 million or more CDR3-containing paired-end reads. One entry per CDR3 protein results from TCRdb running MiXCR on the 5' RACE reads. Of 600,000 or so distinct CDR3 sequences in the sample, around 50% are singletons; the top ten hold 20% to 25%. V lost 2 bases and J lost 5, with 9 bases in between. Germline CDR1 is KGHSH and CDR2 is LQKENI. CDR3 length: 13 amino acids. The TCR sequence derives from a man of 80 years or more in good health. The rearrangement joins TRBV18 to TRBJ2-5, with D unclear. The specimen was blood. Here the CDR3 DNA reads TGTGCCAGCTCACCATCCTTGGCGGAGACCCAGTACTTC. Amino acids: CASSPSLAETQYF.